This T cell receptor beta chain was retrieved from a study of blood T cell repertoires in COVID-19. This CDR3 has 14 residues. Germline loops: CDR1 SGHRS, CDR2 YFSETQ. Trimming removed 5 bases at V and 1 base at J, with 12 bases between. Methods used by the authors: Quantification of nucleated cells was approximated via reference gene primer amplification. Profiled with immunoSEQ multiplex PCR; TCRdb holds only in-frame clones, not every one. That table gives V, J and clone size, and the DNA gave D and trimming. Here the sample spans roughly 380,000 clones, 70% to 90% being singletons. Patients in Seattle were enrolled during active infection, then followed longitudinally.

The clonotype was recovered from a middle-aged woman with COVID-19, enrolled during active disease. This rearrangement joins TRBV5-1 to TRBJ1-1, with D perhaps matching TRBD1 (6 bases). The sequencing sample was made of peripheral blood. CDR3 protein: CASRHMGQNTEAFF. As DNA, the CDR3 is TGCGCCAGCAGACACATGGGACAGAACACTGAAGCTTTCTTT.